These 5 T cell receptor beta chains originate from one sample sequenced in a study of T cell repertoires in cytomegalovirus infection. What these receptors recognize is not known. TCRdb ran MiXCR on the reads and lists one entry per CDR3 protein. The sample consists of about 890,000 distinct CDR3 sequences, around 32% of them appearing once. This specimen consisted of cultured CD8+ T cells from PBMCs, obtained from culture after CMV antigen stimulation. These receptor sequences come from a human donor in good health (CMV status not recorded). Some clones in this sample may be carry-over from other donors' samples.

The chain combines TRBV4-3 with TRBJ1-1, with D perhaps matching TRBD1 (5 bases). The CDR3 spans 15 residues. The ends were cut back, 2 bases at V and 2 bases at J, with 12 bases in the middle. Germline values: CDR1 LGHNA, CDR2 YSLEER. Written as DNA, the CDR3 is TGCGCCAGCAGCCAAAATAGGGGTCTAAACACTGAAGCTTTCTTT. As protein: CASSQNRGLNTEAFF.

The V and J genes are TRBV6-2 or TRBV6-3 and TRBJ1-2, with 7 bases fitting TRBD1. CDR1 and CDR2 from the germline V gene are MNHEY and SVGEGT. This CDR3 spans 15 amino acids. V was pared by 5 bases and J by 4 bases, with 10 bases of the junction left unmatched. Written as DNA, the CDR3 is TGTGCCAGCAGTCCGGGACAGCCCGCGTTCTATGGCTACACCTTC. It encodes CASSPGQPAFYGYTF.

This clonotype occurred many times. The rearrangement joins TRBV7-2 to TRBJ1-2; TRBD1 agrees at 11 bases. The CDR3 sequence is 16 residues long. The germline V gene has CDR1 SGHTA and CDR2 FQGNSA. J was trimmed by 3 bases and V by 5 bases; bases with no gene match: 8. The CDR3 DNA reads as TGTGCCAGCAGCCCCGCGGGGACAGGGGGAGACTATGGCTACACCTTC. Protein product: CASSPAGTGGDYGYTF.

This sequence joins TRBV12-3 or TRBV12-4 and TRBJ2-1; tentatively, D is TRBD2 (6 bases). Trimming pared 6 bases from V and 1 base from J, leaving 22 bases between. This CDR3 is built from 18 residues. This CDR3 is CASSPPERPGESYNEQFF. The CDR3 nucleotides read TGTGCCAGCAGCCCCCCCGAAAGACCGGGGGAGTCCTACAATGAGCAGTTCTTC.

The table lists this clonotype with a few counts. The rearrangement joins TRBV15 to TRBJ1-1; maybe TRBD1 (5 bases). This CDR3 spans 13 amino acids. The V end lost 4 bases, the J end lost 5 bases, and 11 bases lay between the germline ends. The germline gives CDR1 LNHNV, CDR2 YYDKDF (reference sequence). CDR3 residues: CATSMGRGTEAFF. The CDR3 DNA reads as TGTGCCACCAGCATGGGGCGCGGGACTGAAGCTTTCTTT. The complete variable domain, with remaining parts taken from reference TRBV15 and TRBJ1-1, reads DAMVIQNPRYQVTQFGKPVTLSCSQTLNHNVMYWYQQKSSQAPKLLFHYYDKDFNNEADTPDNFQSRRPNTSFCFLDIRSPGLGDTAMYLCATSMGRGTEAFFGQGTRLTVV.